The present entry profiles one T cell receptor beta chain with its context. Unmatched junction bases numbered 11, after V lost 5 bases and J lost 14 bases. The germline gives CDR1 MNHEY, CDR2 SMNVEV (reference sequence). The CDR3 sequence is 13 residues long. This sample is drawn from a study of blood T cell repertoires in COVID-19. Study-wide context: Acute and convalescent COVID-19 specimens originated in the United States, Italy and Spain. Sample material is recorded as cDNA or gDNA derived from T cells, B-cell-depleted T cells, or PBMCs.

In the original processing: Scientists estimated how many nucleated cells there were by amplifying reference gene primers. Clones were read by immunoSEQ multiplex PCR, and TCRdb kept only the in-frame ones, dropping some. The DNA gave D and trimming, while V, J and clone size come from that table. Of 150,000 to 200,000 clones listed, 80% to 90% were seen once; the top ten hold about 4%. This TCR was recovered from a young man with active or convalescent COVID-19. The specimen was peripheral blood. The J gene is TRBJ2-1, the V gene TRBV27; 8 bases map to TRBD1. CDR3 sequence (DNA): TGTGCCAGCAGTCCCCCCTCGGACAGGGAAGAGTTCTTC. Translated, it gives CASSPPSDREEFF.